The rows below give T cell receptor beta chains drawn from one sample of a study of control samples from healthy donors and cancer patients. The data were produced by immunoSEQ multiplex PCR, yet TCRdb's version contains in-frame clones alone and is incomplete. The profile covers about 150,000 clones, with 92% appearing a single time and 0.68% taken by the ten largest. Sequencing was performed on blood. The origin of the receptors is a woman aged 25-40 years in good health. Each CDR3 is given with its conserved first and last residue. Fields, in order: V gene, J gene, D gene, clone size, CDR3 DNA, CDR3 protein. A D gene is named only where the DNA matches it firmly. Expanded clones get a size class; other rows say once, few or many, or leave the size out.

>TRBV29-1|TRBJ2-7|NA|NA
TGCAGCGTTGAAGGGGCAGGGAACTACGAGCAGTACTTC
CSVEGAGNYEQYF
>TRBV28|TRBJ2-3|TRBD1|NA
TGTGCCAGCAGTCGAGACGGCCAGGGGGCATGGGATACGCAGTATTTT
CASSRDGQGAWDTQYF
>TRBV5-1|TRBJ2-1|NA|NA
TGCGCCAGCAGCTTCAGGCGGGATCGCAGGCTTGGTGAGCAGTTCTTC
CASSFRRDRRLGEQFF
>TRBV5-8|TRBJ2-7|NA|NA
TGTGCCAGCACCTACCACCTGGGAGGAATGGAGACCTACGAGCAGTACTTC
CASTYHLGGMETYEQYF
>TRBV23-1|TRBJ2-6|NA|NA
TGCGCCAGCAGAGAGCCAGGGCCTGGGGCCAACGTCCTGACTTTC
CASREPGPGANVLTF
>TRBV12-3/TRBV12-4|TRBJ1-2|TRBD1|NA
TGTGCCAGCAGCCTCACAGGGGTCTATGGCTACACCTTC
CASSLTGVYGYTF
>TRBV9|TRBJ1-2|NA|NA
TGTGCCAGCAGCGTAGTTATCAAGGCGCTGGCGGCCGCGAACACCTTC
CASSVVIKALAAANTF
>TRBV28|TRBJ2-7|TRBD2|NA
TGTGCCAGCAGTACCCCTGGGAGGGGCTCCTACGAGCAGTACTTC
CASSTPGRGSYEQYF
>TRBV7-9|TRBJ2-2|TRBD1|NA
TGTGCCAGCAGCCGTGCGGGACAGGGTACCGGGGAGCTGTTTTTT
CASSRAGQGTGELFF
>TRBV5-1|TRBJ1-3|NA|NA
TGCGCCAGCAGCCCGGAGGGCAGGGCAGGAAACACCATATATTTT
CASSPEGRAGNTIYF
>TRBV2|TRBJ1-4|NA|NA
TGTGCCAGCAGGGTCGGCCTCCTTAATGAAAAACTGTTTTTT
CASRVGLLNEKLFF
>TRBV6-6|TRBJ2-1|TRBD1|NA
TGTGCCAGCAGTTACTCGGACAGGGGTCTTAATGAGCAGTTCTTC
CASSYSDRGLNEQFF
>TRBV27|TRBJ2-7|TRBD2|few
TGTGCCAGCAGTTCAACCTACCTGGGACTATCCCCGGGGGAGCAGTACTTC
CASSSTYLGLSPGEQYF
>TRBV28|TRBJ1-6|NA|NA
TGTGCCAGCAGGTTTCGACAGAACAATAATTCACCCCTCCACTTT
CASRFRQNNNSPLHF
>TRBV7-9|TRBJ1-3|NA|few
TGTGCCAGCAGCTTAGACAGGCCCTCTGGAAACACCATATATTTT
CASSLDRPSGNTIYF
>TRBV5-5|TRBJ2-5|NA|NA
TGTGCCAGCAGCTTGTTCCGGGGGTCCTCGTTGTTAACCAGAGAGACCCAGTACTTC
CASSLFRGSSLLTRETQYF
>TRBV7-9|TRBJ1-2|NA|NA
TGTGCCAGCAGCTTAGCGATTGACTACACCTTC
CASSLAIDYTF
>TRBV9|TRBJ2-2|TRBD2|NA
TGTGCCAGCAGCGTAGCTAGCGGGAGAGGGGAGCTGTTTTTT
CASSVASGRGELFF
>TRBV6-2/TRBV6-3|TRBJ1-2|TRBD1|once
TGTGCCAGCAGTTACACGGGACAGACTAACTATGGCTACACCTTC
CASSYTGQTNYGYTF
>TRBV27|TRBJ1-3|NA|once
TGTGCCACGCGCCGGGGAAACACCATATATTTT
CATRRGNTIYF
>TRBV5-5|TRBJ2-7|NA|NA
TGTGCCAGCAGCAAGACTGTATCCTACGAGCAGTACTTC
CASSKTVSYEQYF
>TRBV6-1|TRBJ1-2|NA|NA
TGTGCCAGCAGTGAATTTCTGGCTGAGGGGGGCCGGAGAGGCTACACCTTC
CASSEFLAEGGRRGYTF
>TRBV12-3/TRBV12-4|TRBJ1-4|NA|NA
TGTGCCAGCAGTTTAGGGGAAAAACTGTTTTTT
CASSLGEKLFF
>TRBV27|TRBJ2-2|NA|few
TGTGCCAGCAGTTTTGAAGTGAACACCGGGGAGCTGTTTTTT
CASSFEVNTGELFF
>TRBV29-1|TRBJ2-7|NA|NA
TGCAGCGTTTCGGAAGTGCTAGATACCTACGAGCAGTACTTC
CSVSEVLDTYEQYF
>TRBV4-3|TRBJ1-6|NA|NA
TGCGCCAGCAGCCAAGGATTGGACAGCCACTATCTTTCACCCCTCCACTTT
CASSQGLDSHYLSPLHF
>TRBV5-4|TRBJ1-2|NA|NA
TGTGCCAGCAGCTTATGGGGAGGGGGGGGCGGCTACACCTTC
CASSLWGGGGGYTF
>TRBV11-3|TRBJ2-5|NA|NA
TGTGCCAGCAGCATGGGGAGGGAGACCCAGTACTTC
CASSMGRETQYF
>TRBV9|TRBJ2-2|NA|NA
TGTGCCAGCAGTTCCTGGCCTTTGACCACCGGGGAGCTGTTTTTT
CASSSWPLTTGELFF
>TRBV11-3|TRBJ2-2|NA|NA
TGTGCCAGCAGCTTAGCTGGGGGCGGGAACACCGGGGAGCTGTTTTTT
CASSLAGGGNTGELFF
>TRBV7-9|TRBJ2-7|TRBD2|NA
TGTGCCAGCAGCGGAACTAGCGGGAGTGGGGCCTACGAGCAGTACTTC
CASSGTSGSGAYEQYF
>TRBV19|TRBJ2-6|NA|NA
TGTGCCAGCTGTTTCCCCTCAAACCCTGGGGCCAACGTCCTGACTTTC
CASCFPSNPGANVLTF
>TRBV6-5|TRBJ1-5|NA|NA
TGTGCCAGCACTGGGGGAGATTATAGCAATCAGCCCCAGCATTTT
CASTGGDYSNQPQHF
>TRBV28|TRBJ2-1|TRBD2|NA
TGTGCCAGCAGTCCTCGACTAGCGGGAGGTGCCTACAATGAGCAGTTCTTC
CASSPRLAGGAYNEQFF